The 11 T cell receptor beta chains reported below all come from one sample, sequenced in a study of spatial heterogeneity in lung cancer. A single record per CDR3 protein comes from TCRdb applying MiXCR to the 5' RACE reads. The data contain fewer than 55,000 distinct CDR3 sequences, roughly 7.4% of them singletons. Time point noted: blood at routine non-recurrence follow-up after resection. Whole RNA, isolated from tumor, nontumor lung or frozen PBMC, was sequenced without prior sorting. The material sequenced was PBMCs, taken at follow-up. These receptors were collected from a female donor with early-stage non-small cell lung cancer.

This clonotype was seen more than once but under ten times. Since a much larger clone is just one base distant, this may be a read error. This chain uses TRBV20-1 with TRBJ2-3; unclear D gene. CDR1 is DFQATT, CDR2 SNEGSKA, per germline (reference sequence). The CDR3 consists of 13 residues. Trimming removed 5 bases at V and 2 bases at J, with 11 bases between. This CDR3 reads CSAPLVDTDTQYF. The CDR3 nucleotides are TGCAGTGCTCCCCTGGTAGACACAGATACGCAGTATTTT.

In its sample, this clonotype was seen a few times. The CDR3 loop is CASSRTASGGGPDTQYF. CDR3 nucleotide sequence: TGTGCCAGCAGCCGGACCGCTAGCGGGGGTGGCCCAGATACGCAGTATTTT. The chain combines TRBV3-1 with TRBJ2-3; TRBD2 matches at 10 bases. Germline V gives CDR1 LGHDT, CDR2 YNNKEL (reference sequence). The CDR3 runs to 17 residues. After removal of 4 bases from V and 4 bases from J, the junction contained 11 bases not matched to a gene.

There are a few counts of this clonotype. This chain connects TRBV6-2 or TRBV6-3 to TRBJ2-7; the match to TRBD2 covers 7 bases. There are 15 residues in the CDR3. The V segment lost 7 bases and the J segment 3 bases; nucleotides outside the gene matches: 12. CDR1 and CDR2 (germline): MNHEY, SVGEGT. The CDR3 sequence: CASTLARDYLYEQYF. The DNA of the CDR3 is TGTGCCAGCACCCTAGCCCGGGACTACCTCTACGAGCAGTACTTC.

This clonotype showed up just a few times. This chain links TRBV6-1 with TRBJ2-1; 7 bases match TRBD1. After removal of 5 bases from V and 0 bases from J, the junction contained 7 bases not matched to a gene. Looked up from germline, CDR1 is MNHNS and CDR2 is SASEGT. The CDR3 length is 16 residues. CDR3 in DNA: TGTGCCAGCAGTCTCCGACAGGGAAGCTCCTACAATGAGCAGTTCTTC. Translated, it gives CASSLRQGSSYNEQFF.

This rearrangement joins TRBV20-1 to TRBJ1-1; D gene uncertain. This CDR3 has 14 residues. Trimming pared 0 bases from V and 1 base from J, leaving 9 bases between. Germline-derived CDR1 and CDR2 are DFQATT and SNEGSKA (reference sequence). The CDR3 DNA is TGCAGTGCTAGAGATCCCCGGGGGAACACTGAAGCTTTCTTT. Residues: CSARDPRGNTEAFF.

A few counts support this clonotype. The rearrangement joins TRBV5-1 to TRBJ2-3; D is perhaps TRBD2 (7 bases). In germline, CDR1 is SGHRS, CDR2 YFSETQ. The CDR3 is 14 residues long. V was trimmed by 4 bases and J by 6 bases, leaving 15 bases between them. The CDR3 DNA follows: TGCGCCAGCAGCCCGGGGACGGGGGGCGATACGCAGTATTTT. Its protein is CASSPGTGGDTQYF.

This clonotype has more than one count but fewer than ten. This rearrangement joins TRBV6-1 to TRBJ2-3; D not certain. V was cut by 1 base and J by 2 bases, with 7 bases left in between. Germline V gene sequence: CDR1 MNHNS, CDR2 SASEGT. The CDR3 is made up of 14 amino acids. DNA for the CDR3: TGTGCCAGCAGTGAAGACCCGACCACAGATACGCAGTATTTT. Its translation: CASSEDPTTDTQYF.

This chain connects TRBV12-3 or TRBV12-4 to TRBJ2-1; D gene unclear. The V gene lost 4 bases and the J gene lost 6 bases, with 7 bases spanning the gap. This CDR3 has 12 residues. The chain's CDR3 is CASSSARNEQFF. The CDR3 bases are TGTGCCAGCAGTTCCGCCCGCAATGAGCAGTTCTTC.

The chain is built from TRBV2 and TRBJ2-2; TRBD2 matches 10 bases. After removal of 6 bases from V and 4 bases from J, the junction contained 5 bases not matched to a gene. Germline assignment: CDR1 SNHLY and CDR2 FYNNEI. There are 15 residues in the CDR3. CDR3 DNA sequence: TGTGCCAGCAGGACCTCTAGCGGGGGCACCGGGGAGCTGTTTTTT. Its translation is CASRTSSGGTGELFF.

Many counts were recorded for this clonotype. The chain has TRBV3-1 and TRBJ2-3; no clear D gene. The CDR3 totals 17 residues. Germline V gives CDR1 LGHDT, CDR2 YNNKEL (reference sequence). V gave up 0 bases and J gave up 2 bases, with 15 bases separating them. The CDR3 here is CASSQDSGPLHTDTQYF. CDR3 nucleotides: TGTGCCAGCAGCCAAGATAGTGGGCCACTCCACACAGATACGCAGTATTTT.

The gene calls are TRBV6-2 or TRBV6-3 and TRBJ1-1; TRBD1 matches 7 bases. Germline values: CDR1 MNHEY, CDR2 SVGEGT. The length of the CDR3 is 14 residues. The J segment lost 1 base and the V segment lost 6 bases, leaving 5 bases of the junction unmatched. The CDR3 DNA reads as TGTGCCAGCAGCGGACAGGCAGGGAACACTGAAGCTTTCTTT. It codes for CASSGQAGNTEAFF.